This T cell receptor beta chain was captured by sequencing in a study of CD4+ T cells in melanoma. Study-level results: Reportedly, melanoma neoantigen-specific CD4+ T cells showed varied differentiation states.

This clone was recorded once. Its antigen is not known. This table comes from immunoSEQ multiplex PCR, and its TCRdb copy is limited to in-frame clones, with some not included. The sample comprises over 130,000 clones, about 93% of which are singletons, and about 1.6% rests with the top ten. The V and J ends lost 3 bases and 2 bases, in that order; junction bases with no gene match: 7. CDR1 is SGHRS and CDR2 is YFSETQ in the germline V gene. CDR3 length equals 15 residues. This chain joins TRBV5-1 and TRBJ2-7; 8 nucleotides line up with TRBD1. The TCR sequence derives from a human donor with melanoma. Written as DNA, the CDR3 is TGCGCCAGCAGCTCATGGACAGGGCTAACCTACGAGCAGTACTTC. It specifies CASSSWTGLTYEQYF. The whole variable domain, remainder taken from reference TRBV5-1 and TRBJ2-7, is KAGVTQTPRYLIKTRGQQVTLSCSPISGHRSVSWYQQTPGQGLQFLFEYFSETQRNKGNFPGRFSGRQFSNSRSEMNVSTLELGDSALYLCASSSWTGLTYEQYFGPGTRLTVT.